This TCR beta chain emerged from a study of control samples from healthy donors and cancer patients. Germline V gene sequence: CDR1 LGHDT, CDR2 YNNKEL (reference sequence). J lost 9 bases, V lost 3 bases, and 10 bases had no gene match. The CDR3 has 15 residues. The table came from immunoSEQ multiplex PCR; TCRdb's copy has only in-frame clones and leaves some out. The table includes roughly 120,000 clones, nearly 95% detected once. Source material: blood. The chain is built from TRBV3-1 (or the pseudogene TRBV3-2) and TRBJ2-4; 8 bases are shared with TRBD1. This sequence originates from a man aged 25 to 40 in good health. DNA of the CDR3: TGTGCCAGCAGCCAGGACGGACAGGGCTCTGCCATTCAGTACTTC. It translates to CASSQDGQGSAIQYF.